This T cell receptor (beta chain) was documented in a study of vaccination effects on CD4 cells after COVID-19. With regard to this clone: As yet, its antigen is unknown.

From germline, CDR1 is SNHLY and CDR2 FYNNEI. This CDR3 is 14 amino acids long. The V end was cut by 7 bases, the J end by 1 base, with 12 bases between. Before sequencing, viral peptide pools were used by the ViraFEST assay to expand antigen-specific CD4+ T cells. With approximately ten days of culture completed, CD4+ T cells were isolated. The study found no prior SARS-CoV-2 infection in the vaccine recipients, who tested negative for nucleocapsid antibodies. Repertoires were generated with immunoSEQ multiplex PCR, while TCRdb's copy carries only in-frame clones and drops some. The table lists under 85,000 clones, roughly four fifths of them singletons.

This chain uses TRBV2 with TRBJ2-3, with a tentative D call TRBD1 (6 bases). The sequence was collected from a human donor who received a COVID-19 vaccine. Sequencing was performed on CD4+ T cells from PBMCs cultured with HCoV-229E spike peptides, taken before COVID-19 vaccination. Here the CDR3 reads CASKLTGGTDTQYF. The CDR3, as DNA: TGTGCCAGCAAACTGACAGGAGGCACAGATACGCAGTATTTT. Together with reference TRBV2 and TRBJ2-3, the CDR3 gives the full variable domain: EPEVTQTPSHQVTQMGQEVILRCVPISNHLYFYWYRQILGQKVEFLVSFYNNEISEKSEIFDDQFSVERPDGSNFTLKIRSTKLEDSAMYFCASKLTGGTDTQYFGPGTRLTVL.